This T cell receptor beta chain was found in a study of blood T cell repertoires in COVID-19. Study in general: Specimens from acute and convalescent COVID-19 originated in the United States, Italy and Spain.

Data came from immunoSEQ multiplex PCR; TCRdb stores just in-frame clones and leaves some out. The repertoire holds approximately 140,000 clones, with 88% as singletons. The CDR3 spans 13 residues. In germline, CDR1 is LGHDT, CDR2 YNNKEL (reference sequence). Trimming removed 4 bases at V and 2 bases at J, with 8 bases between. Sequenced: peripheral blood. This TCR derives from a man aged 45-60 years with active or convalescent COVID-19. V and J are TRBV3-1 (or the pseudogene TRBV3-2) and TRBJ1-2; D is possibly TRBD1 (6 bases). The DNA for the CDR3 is TGTGCCAGCAGCCGGGGGACAAACTATGGCTACACCTTC. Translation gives CASSRGTNYGYTF.